A single sample is the source of the 18 T cell receptor beta chains below, sequenced in a study of T cells in Graves' hyperthyroidism and ophthalmopathy. Amplification yielded TCR beta CDR3 regions, with RNA transcripts as the source. The HTBI primer set was used in a first-round RT-PCR of the TCR CDR3. TCRdb fed the multiplex PCR reads into MiXCR, producing one record per CDR3 protein. The table lists around 800,000 distinct CDR3 sequences, 35% to 40% of them singletons. Sequenced sample: blood. Every receptor here comes from a man younger than 35 with Graves' hyperthyroidism.

The gene calls are TRBV12-3 or TRBV12-4 and TRBJ1-5, with D possibly being TRBD1 (5 bases). Trimming took off 6 bases at V and 5 bases at J, with 14 bases between the two ends. The CDR3 is 14 residues long. CDR3 coding DNA: TGTGCCAGCAGCCCGGGTGGGGGGGATCAGCCCCAGCATTTT. This translates into CASSPGGGDQPQHF.

This clonotype has at least ten counts. This chain links TRBV7-9 with TRBJ1-4; D gene ambiguous. The germline CDR1 and CDR2 sequences are SEHNR and FQNEAQ (reference sequence). V lost 4 bases and J lost 5, with 14 bases in between. CDR3 length: 15 amino acids. The chain's CDR3 is CASSYLGRVNEKLFF. CDR3 sequence (DNA): TGTGCCAGCAGCTACCTAGGACGGGTCAATGAAAAACTGTTTTTT.

This clonotype was seen ten or more times. The chain uses TRBV12-3 or TRBV12-4 and TRBJ1-1; D is possibly TRBD1 (6 bases). Trimming left V 7 bases short and J 4 bases short, with 10 bases between. The CDR3 length is 12 residues. Here the CDR3 DNA reads TGTGCCAGCACCGTACAGGGCACTGAAGCTTTCTTT. This codes for CASTVQGTEAFF.

Of note for this clonotype: This clone may be a read error of a much larger clone one base away. This chain joins TRBV24-1 and TRBJ2-7, with TRBD2 matching over 8 bases. CDR3 length: 14 amino acids. Germline loops: CDR1 KGHDR, CDR2 SFDVKD. Here the CDR3 DNA reads TGTGCCACCAGTGAAAGCGGGAGATTTTACGAGCAGTGCTTC. It is translated as CATSESGRFYEQCF.

As concerns this clonotype: This may arise from a read error, as a much more abundant clone is one base away. The rearrangement joins TRBV10-3 to TRBJ1-6, with D uncertain. The CDR3 length is 14 residues. The germline V and J ends were trimmed by 3 bases and 7 bases, with 10 bases remaining between them. CDR1 and CDR2 from the germline V gene are ENHRY and SYGVKD. In DNA form, the CDR3 reads TGTGCCATCAGTGACACTCCGGACAATTCACCCCTCCACTTT. It yields the protein CAISDTPDNSPLHF.

Note on this clonotype: At one of its ends the junction is not consistent with the germline gene, which may arise from a read error. V usage is TRBV7-4 and J usage is TRBJ2-7, with 10 bases matching TRBD2. There are 15 residues in the CDR3. Germline CDR1 SGHVT, CDR2 SQSDAQ. The CDR3 sequence: CASRLAGGLGNEQYF. The DNA of the CDR3 is TGTGCCAGCAGGTTAGCGGGAGGATTGGGGAATGAGCAGTACTTC.

The V gene is TRBV7-2, the J gene TRBJ1-6; 10 bases are a match to TRBD1. V lost 5 bases and J lost 6; bases outside the gene matches: 7. CDR3 length equals 16 residues. Looked up from germline, CDR1 is SGHTA and CDR2 is FQGNSA. The DNA for the CDR3 is TGTGCCAGCAGCGGGGGGACAGGGGCGTTTAATTCACCCCTCCACTTT. It translates to CASSGGTGAFNSPLHF.

This clonotype was observed a handful of times. The chain links TRBV7-6 to TRBJ1-6; TRBD1 is a possible D gene (5 bases). The CDR3 has 19 residues. V lost 4 bases and J 0 bases, leaving 19 bases between the germline ends. Germline lookup yields CDR1 SGHVS and CDR2 FNYEAQ. The CDR3 here is CASSYLARGQSSYNSPLHF. CDR3 DNA: TGTGCCAGCAGCTATCTAGCAAGGGGTCAGAGCTCCTATAATTCACCCCTCCACTTT.

In the case of this clonotype: Relative to the germline gene, one junction end is altered; a read error may explain this. The gene calls are TRBV5-8 and TRBJ2-5; 9 nucleotides align to TRBD2. CDR3 length: 15 amino acids. CDR1 and CDR2 (germline): SGHTS, YDEGEE. The CDR3 nucleotides are TGCGCCAGCAGCCTTACCGGGACTAGCAAAGAGACCCAGTACTTC. This sequence encodes CASSLTGTSKETQYF.

This clonotype showed up many times. The V and J genes are TRBV25-1 and TRBJ1-2; D gene uncertain. The CDR3 loop spans 13 amino acids. V dropped 1 base and J dropped 8 bases, with 11 bases sitting between them. Germline V gives CDR1 MGHDK, CDR2 SYGVNS. CDR3 DNA: TGTGCCAGCAGTGAATTAGCGGTGGGCGGCTACACCTTC. Its protein product is CASSELAVGGYTF.

The chain is built from TRBV4-3 and TRBJ2-7; either TRBD1 or TRBD2 may fit D (5 bases each). Germline V gene lookup returns CDR1 LGHNA and CDR2 YSLEER. The V and J ends lost 0 bases and 2 bases respectively, with 11 bases between them. The length of the CDR3 is 15 residues. Here the CDR3 DNA reads TGCGCCAGCAGCCAAGATCGGGACGGCGCCTACGAGCAGTACTTC. It encodes CASSQDRDGAYEQYF.

The V call is TRBV12-3 or TRBV12-4, the J call TRBJ2-2; D call uncertain. Trimming removed 7 bases from V and 1 base from J, with 13 bases in between. This CDR3 contains 15 residues. The CDR3 DNA reads TGTGCCAGCACCCTAGGGCGCGAGAACACCGGGGAGCTGTTTTTT. Protein product: CASTLGRENTGELFF.

This clonotype was found a few times. This rearrangement joins TRBV6-1 to TRBJ2-5, with 7 bases lining up with TRBD1. CDR3 size: 14 residues. V lost 6 bases and J lost 1; bases outside the gene matches: 5. The V gene's germline CDR1 is MNHNS and CDR2 SASEGT. CDR3 sequence reads: CASRRGQSQETQYF. CDR3 nucleotides: TGTGCCAGCAGACGGGGACAGTCCCAAGAGACCCAGTACTTC.

The table lists this clonotype with many counts. The chain carries TRBV29-1 and TRBJ1-5; no definite D call. V was cut by 4 bases and J by 4 bases, with 17 bases left in between. Germline CDR1 and CDR2: SQVTM and ANQGSEA. This CDR3 contains 15 residues. In DNA form, the CDR3 reads TGCAGCGTTGTGATTTATGGGCAGTTAAATCAGCCCCAGCATTTT. Amino acid sequence: CSVVIYGQLNQPQHF.

At least ten counts were recorded for this clonotype. The J gene is TRBJ1-2, the V gene TRBV9; D may be TRBD1 (5 bases). Per the germline V gene, CDR1 is SGDLS and CDR2 is YYNGEE. The CDR3 is 14 amino acids. The V end lost 0 bases, the J end lost 4 bases, and 10 bases lay between the germline ends. This chain's CDR3 is CASSVAAGTYGYTF. The CDR3 DNA follows: TGTGCCAGCAGCGTAGCTGCCGGGACCTATGGCTACACCTTC.

This clonotype occurred many times. The rearrangement joins TRBV7-8 to TRBJ2-7, with 7 nucleotides matching TRBD2. This CDR3 is built from 15 residues. The trim removed 0 bases at V and 0 bases at J, leaving 2 bases unmatched. CDR1 and CDR2 from the germline V gene are SGHVS and FQNEAQ. Here the CDR3 DNA reads TGTGCCAGCAGCTTAGCGGGCGGGAGCTCCTACGAGCAGTACTTC. Encoded protein: CASSLAGGSSYEQYF.

For this clonotype: The conserved closing phenylalanine or tryptophan is absent in this CDR3, likely reflecting a read error. V and J are TRBV7-2 and TRBJ1-2; the D gene is possibly TRBD1 (6 bases). V shed 5 bases and J shed 7 bases, with 8 bases lying between them. Per the germline V gene, CDR1 is SGHTA and CDR2 is FQGNSA. This CDR3 comprises 11 residues. CDR3: CASSQGFGYTL. The CDR3 DNA is TGTGCCAGCAGCCAGGGGTTTGGCTACACCCTC.

In regard to this clonotype: At one end the junction does not follow the germline gene, possibly because of a read error. The V gene is TRBV7-9, the J gene TRBJ2-7; TRBD1 might be the D (6 bases). Germline-derived CDR1 and CDR2 are SEHNR and FQNEAQ (reference sequence). This CDR3 spans 15 amino acids. CDR3 loop: CASSLGRGSPYEQYF. CDR3 nucleotides: TGTGCCAGCAGTTTAGGAAGGGGGTCGCCCTACGAGCAGTACTTC.